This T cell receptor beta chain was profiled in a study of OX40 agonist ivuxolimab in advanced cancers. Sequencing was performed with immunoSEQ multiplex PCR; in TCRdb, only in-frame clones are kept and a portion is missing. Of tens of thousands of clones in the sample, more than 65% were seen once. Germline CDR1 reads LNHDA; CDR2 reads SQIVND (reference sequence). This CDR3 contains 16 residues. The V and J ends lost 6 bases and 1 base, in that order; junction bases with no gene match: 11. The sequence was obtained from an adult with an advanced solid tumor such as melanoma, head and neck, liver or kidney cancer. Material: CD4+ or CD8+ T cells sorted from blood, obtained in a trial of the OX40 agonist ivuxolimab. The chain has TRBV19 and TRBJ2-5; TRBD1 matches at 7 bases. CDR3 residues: CASSRGNRGSQETQYF. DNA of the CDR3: TGTGCCAGTAGCAGAGGGAACAGGGGATCCCAAGAGACCCAGTACTTC.